This T cell receptor beta chain derives from a study of response to subunit inactivated influenza vaccine. General study points: Each seasonal influenza vaccination recruits few new T cells, the authors suggested.

TCRdb analysed the RT-PCR reads with MiXCR anew, one entry per CDR3 protein. The data show about 240,000 distinct CDR3 sequences, less than 15% seen once. This clonotype came up a few times. What it binds is unknown. This specimen was non-naive T cells sorted from PBMCs, taken 14 to 15 days before vaccination. The sequence was obtained from a man between 45 and 60 years old who received an inactivated influenza vaccine.

For the CDR3, the DNA is TGTGCCAGCAGTGGACTAGCAGATACGCAGTATTTT. It yields the protein CASSGLADTQYF. V and J are TRBV28 and TRBJ2-3, with 7 bases that match TRBD2. V gave up 5 bases and J gave up 4 bases; unmatched junction bases: 0. The germline V gene has CDR1 MDHEN and CDR2 SYDVKM. The CDR3 covers 12 residues. Full variable domain (remainder filled in from reference TRBV28 and TRBJ2-3): DVKVTQSSRYLVKRTGEKVFLECVQDMDHENMFWYRQDPGLGLRLIYFSYDVKMKEKGDIPEGYSVSREKKERFSLILESASTNQTSMYLCASSGLADTQYFGPGTRLTVL.